The 2 T cell receptor beta chains below all came from one sample that was sequenced in a study of cytomegalovirus exposure and HLA in healthy donors. Only in-frame clones appear in the TCRdb table, and some are missing; sequencing was by immunoSEQ multiplex PCR. The sample lists 65,000 to 70,000 clones, over 80% occurring once. Sequenced sample: PBMCs. All receptors derive from a man aged 18-30 years in good health and CMV-seronegative.

The V gene is TRBV27, the J gene TRBJ2-1, with 8 bases fitting TRBD1. CDR1 and CDR2 (germline): MNHEY, SMNVEV (reference sequence). The CDR3 sequence is 14 residues long. Losses at the gene ends were 6 bases for V and 4 bases for J; bases not matched to a gene: 5. DNA of the CDR3: TGTGCCAGCAGCCCCAGGGGGCATTACAATGAGCAGTTCTTC. Translating gives CASSPRGHYNEQFF.

This rearrangement joins TRBV6-5 to TRBJ2-1; TRBD2 agrees at 8 bases. V lost 0 bases, J lost 6 bases, and 1 base stayed unmatched. CDR1 and CDR2 (germline): MNHEY, SVGAGI. CDR3 length equals 14 residues. CDR3 protein: CASSYSGLVNEQFF. The CDR3 nucleotides are TGTGCCAGCAGTTACTCGGGACTAGTCAATGAGCAGTTCTTC.